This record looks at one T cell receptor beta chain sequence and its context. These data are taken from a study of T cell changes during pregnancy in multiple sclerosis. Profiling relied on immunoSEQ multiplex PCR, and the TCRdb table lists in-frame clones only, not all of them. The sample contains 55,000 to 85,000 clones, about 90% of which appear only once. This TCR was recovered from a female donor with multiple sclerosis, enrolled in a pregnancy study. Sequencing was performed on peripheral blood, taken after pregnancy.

In nucleotides, the CDR3 is TGTGCCAGCAGTGATTTGTCAGGGGCGGGCGAGCAGTACTTC. Translated, it gives CASSDLSGAGEQYF. The chain joins TRBV6-1 to TRBJ2-7, with D perhaps matching TRBD1 (6 bases). This CDR3 region has 14 residues. V was pared by 3 bases and J by 6 bases, with 15 bases between. Germline V CDR1 and CDR2: MNHNS, SASEGT.